The clone carrying this TCR beta chain has more than one count but fewer than ten. V was trimmed by 4 bases and J by 3 bases, leaving 15 bases between them. This CDR3 is built from 16 residues. Germline V gene sequence: CDR1 LNHDA, CDR2 SQIVND (reference sequence). Assay used: immunoSEQ multiplex PCR; TCRdb lists only in-frame clones, some missing. Among about 210,000 clones listed, around 80% were seen once. This sample is part of a study of blood T cell repertoires in COVID-19. Across the study: The cDNA or gDNA used as material had been derived from T cells, B-cell-depleted T cells, or PBMCs.

The sample was peripheral blood. The genes are TRBV19 and TRBJ1-4; no firm D call. This TCR derives from a woman aged 40 to 50 with acute or convalescent COVID-19. The CDR3 reads CASSTHLGLANEKLFF. The CDR3 DNA reads as TGTGCCAGTAGTACCCACCTTGGTTTAGCTAATGAAAAACTGTTTTTT.